These 18 T cell receptor beta chains were all obtained from the same sample, sequenced in a study of blood T cell repertoires in COVID-19. Method: immunoSEQ multiplex PCR; TCRdb's copy keeps in-frame clones and lacks some. The sample comprises hundreds of thousands of clones, 85% to 90% of which are singletons, and under 1.5% rests with the top ten. Sequencing was performed on peripheral blood. Receptors were obtained from a man aged 80 or over with acute or convalescent COVID-19.

This clone was counted once. V is TRBV12-3 or TRBV12-4 and J is TRBJ2-2, with a possible D match to TRBD1 (5 bases). The CDR3 extends over 12 amino acids. Trimming removed 11 bases at V and 4 bases at J, with 11 bases between. The CDR3 nucleotides read TGTGCCGGCGGTCAGGGCACCGGGGAGCTGTTTTTT. It codes for CAGGQGTGELFF.

The rearrangement joins TRBV7-2 to TRBJ1-2; tentative D call: TRBD1 (6 bases). This CDR3 has 16 amino acids. In germline, CDR1 is SGHTA, CDR2 FQGNSA. V was pared by 5 bases and J by 4 bases, with 20 bases between. The CDR3 nucleotides read TGTGCCAGCAGCGGACAGTCCGGGGGGCTAGGCTATGGCTACACCTTC. Translated: CASSGQSGGLGYGYTF.

The chain employs TRBV29-1 and TRBJ1-1; D unresolved. Trimming shortened V by 6 bases and J by 3 bases, and 17 bases separated the two germline ends. The germline V gene has CDR1 SQVTM and CDR2 ANQGSEA. This CDR3 contains 14 residues. Written as DNA, the CDR3 is TGCAGCGTCCCTATGGGCGGGATCGACACTGAAGCTTTCTTT. Protein sequence: CSVPMGGIDTEAFF.

V and J are TRBV7-8 and TRBJ2-1, with 7 bases that match TRBD1. Germline V gene lookup returns CDR1 SGHVS and CDR2 FQNEAQ. The junction had 7 bases not matched to a gene; V was cut back by 3 bases and J by 5 bases. This CDR3 is built from 15 residues. Here the CDR3 DNA reads TGTGCCAGCAGCTTCTATAGACAGGGCGACAATGAGCAGTTCTTC. Protein: CASSFYRQGDNEQFF.

The CDR3 nucleotides are TGTGCCAGTAGCCCGGGACAGTATGAAAACACCATATATTTT. It yields the protein CASSPGQYENTIYF. This chain joins TRBV19 and TRBJ1-3; TRBD1 agrees at 7 bases. Germline CDR1 reads LNHDA; CDR2 reads SQIVND (reference sequence). V was clipped by 6 bases and J by 6 bases; unmatched bases: 8. CDR3 length equals 14 residues.

The gene calls are TRBV9 and TRBJ1-1, with a tentative D call TRBD1 (5 bases). The length of the CDR3 is 15 residues. The V gene lost 0 bases and the J gene lost 7 bases, with 16 bases spanning the gap. The V gene's germline CDR1 is SGDLS and CDR2 YYNGEE. CDR3 in DNA: TGTGCCAGCAGCGTAGCCCCAGGGAAAGTGAATGAAGCTTTCTTT. Its protein is CASSVAPGKVNEAFF.

The genes are TRBV5-1 and TRBJ1-3; 9 nucleotides agree with TRBD1. CDR3 length equals 15 residues. V gave up 2 bases and J gave up 2 bases; unmatched junction bases: 2. Germline CDR1 reads SGHRS; CDR2 reads YFSETQ. Written as DNA, the CDR3 is TGCGCCAGCAGCTTAAGGACAGGGGCTGGAAACACCATATATTTT. This sequence encodes CASSLRTGAGNTIYF.

Concerning this clone itself: At one of its ends the junction is not consistent with the germline gene, which may arise from a read error. The gene calls are TRBV6-2 or TRBV6-3 and TRBJ2-7; D not certain. Germline CDR1 and CDR2: MNHEY and SVGEGT. This CDR3 contains 14 residues. This chain's CDR3 is CASSYNARSSEQYF. The CDR3 nucleotides are TGTGCCAGCAGTTACAATGCGCGGTCCTCCGAGCAGTACTTC.

CDR3 in DNA: TGCAGCGTTGAAACGGCGGGAGAAAACATTCAGTACTTC. This sequence encodes CSVETAGENIQYF. The gene calls are TRBV29-1 and TRBJ2-4, with 7 bases fitting TRBD2. The CDR3 totals 13 residues. V gave up 2 bases and J gave up 5 bases; unmatched junction bases: 3. Per the germline V gene, CDR1 is SQVTM and CDR2 is ANQGSEA.

This clone was picked up one time. This chain connects TRBV12-5 to TRBJ2-3; maybe TRBD2 (6 bases). This CDR3 is 12 amino acids long. V was cut by 6 bases and J by 6 bases, with 10 bases left in between. Germline V gene lookup returns CDR1 LGHNT and CDR2 FRNRAP. CDR3 region: CASGSGDDTQYF. CDR3 coding DNA: TGTGCTAGTGGCTCGGGGGACGATACGCAGTATTTT.

This clone occurred a few times. This rearrangement joins TRBV7-9 to TRBJ2-7; maybe TRBD1 (5 bases). The CDR3 is 14 residues long. Germline-derived CDR1 and CDR2 are SEHNR and FQNEAQ (reference sequence). With 5 bases removed from V and 1 base from J, the gap between germline ends came to 12 bases. The CDR3 DNA is TGTGCCAGCAGCACGCGACAGAGTTCCTACGAGCAGTACTTC. Protein sequence: CASSTRQSSYEQYF. The whole variable domain, filled in from reference TRBV7-9 and TRBJ2-7, reads DTGVSQNPRHKITKRGQNVTFRCDPISEHNRLYWYRQTLGQGPEFLTYFQNEAQLEKSRLLSDRFSAERPKGSFSTLEIQRTEQGDSAMYLCASSTRQSSYEQYFGPGTRLTVT.

The V and J genes are TRBV7-2 and TRBJ2-7; 11 bases are a match to TRBD2. The CDR3 is made up of 14 amino acids. V lost 6 bases and J lost 2; bases outside the gene matches: 3. Germline CDR1 reads SGHTA; CDR2 reads FQGNSA. CDR3 in DNA: TGTGCCAGCAGTTGGGGACTAGCGGCCTACGAGCAGTACTTC. Translated: CASSWGLAAYEQYF.

The rearrangement uses TRBV29-1 and TRBJ2-1; tentatively, D is TRBD1 (6 bases). V dropped 8 bases and J dropped 12 bases, with 20 bases sitting between them. The CDR3 is made up of 12 amino acids. Germline V lookup: CDR1 SQVTM, CDR2 ANQGSEA. DNA for the CDR3: TGCAGCACCAAAGGACAGCCATTAGGGCAGTTCTTC. Protein product: CSTKGQPLGQFF.

The J gene is TRBJ2-1, the V gene TRBV9, with 13 bases lining up with TRBD2. CDR3 length: 16 residues. Germline assignment: CDR1 SGDLS and CDR2 YYNGEE. Losses at the gene ends were 3 bases for V and 4 bases for J; bases not matched to a gene: 4. In nucleotides, the CDR3 is TGTGCCAGCAGCGAGGGGACTAGCGGGGTTTACAATGAGCAGTTCTTC. Residues: CASSEGTSGVYNEQFF.

This chain connects TRBV4-1 to TRBJ1-5; no clear D. The V gene lost 0 bases and the J gene lost 1 base, with 13 bases spanning the gap. The CDR3 sequence is 17 residues long. Germline V gives CDR1 MGHRA, CDR2 YSYEKL. In DNA, the CDR3 is TGCGCCAGCAGCCAAGATGAGACGGGAGTGAGCAATCAGCCCCAGCATTTT. Translated, it gives CASSQDETGVSNQPQHF.

The gene calls are TRBV6-2 or TRBV6-3 and TRBJ2-1; 8 nucleotides match TRBD1. Per the germline V gene, CDR1 is MNHEY and CDR2 is SVGEGT. The junction had 3 bases not matched to a gene; V was cut back by 2 bases and J by 3 bases. This CDR3 spans 15 amino acids. CDR3 amino acids: CASSYRTGSYNEQFF. As DNA, the CDR3 is TGTGCCAGCAGTTACCGGACAGGGAGCTACAATGAGCAGTTCTTC.

The gene calls are TRBV5-4 and TRBJ2-1, with D possibly being TRBD2 (8 bases). Trimming took off 3 bases at V and 8 bases at J, with 15 bases between the two ends. CDR3 length: 14 amino acids. Germline lookup yields CDR1 SGHNT and CDR2 YYREEE (reference sequence). As DNA, the CDR3 is TGTGCCAGCAGCTCGGGACTAGGGGGCGATGAGCAGTTCTTC. It specifies CASSSGLGGDEQFF.

This chain uses TRBV28 with TRBJ2-7, with D maybe TRBD1 (6 bases). Germline-derived CDR1 and CDR2 are MDHEN and SYDVKM. V was shortened by 7 bases and J by 4 bases, with 14 bases between the two germline ends. This CDR3 has 13 residues. CDR3 sequence reads: CASTRQAVYEQYF. DNA for the CDR3: TGTGCCAGCACGAGACAGGCAGTTTACGAGCAGTACTTC.